This T cell receptor (beta chain) appears in the sequencing data of a study of cytomegalovirus exposure and HLA in healthy donors. 13 Jbeta primers and 60 Vbeta primers were used for the PCR. Profiling relied on immunoSEQ multiplex PCR, and the TCRdb table lists in-frame clones only, not all of them. The sample contains over 100,000 clones, more than 75% of which appear only once. Germline CDR1 and CDR2: SGHVS and FNYEAQ. The length of the CDR3 is 14 residues. Germline trimming cut 5 bases from V and 8 bases from J; bases unmatched to any gene: 5. The chain employs TRBV7-6 and TRBJ2-2; 10 bases align to TRBD1. Sample: PBMCs. The source is a woman in her thirties or forties in good health and CMV-seronegative. The CDR3 DNA reads TGTGCCAGCAGCCTGTGGGACAGGGGTGGGGAGCTGTTTTTT. Translating gives CASSLWDRGGELFF.